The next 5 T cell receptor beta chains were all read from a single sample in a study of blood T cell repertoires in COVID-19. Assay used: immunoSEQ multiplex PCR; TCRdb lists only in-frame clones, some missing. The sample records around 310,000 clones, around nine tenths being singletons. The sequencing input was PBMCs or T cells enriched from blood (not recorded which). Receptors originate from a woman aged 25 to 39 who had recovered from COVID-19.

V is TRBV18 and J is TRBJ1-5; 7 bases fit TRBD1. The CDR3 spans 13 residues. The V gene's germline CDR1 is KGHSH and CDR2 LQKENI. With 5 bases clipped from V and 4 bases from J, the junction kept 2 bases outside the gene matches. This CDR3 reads CASSGDRNQPQHF. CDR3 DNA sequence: TGTGCCAGCTCAGGGGACAGAAATCAGCCCCAGCATTTT.

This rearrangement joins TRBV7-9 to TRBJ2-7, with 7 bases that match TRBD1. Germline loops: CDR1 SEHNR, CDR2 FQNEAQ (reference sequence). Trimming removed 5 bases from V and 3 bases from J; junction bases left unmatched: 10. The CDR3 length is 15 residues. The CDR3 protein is CASSRPDRSVYEQYF. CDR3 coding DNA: TGTGCCAGCAGCCGGCCGGACAGGTCCGTCTACGAGCAGTACTTC.

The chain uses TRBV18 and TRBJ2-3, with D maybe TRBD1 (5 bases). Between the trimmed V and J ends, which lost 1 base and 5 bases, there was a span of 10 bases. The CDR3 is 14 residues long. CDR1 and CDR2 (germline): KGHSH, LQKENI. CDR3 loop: CASSPRGARDTQYF. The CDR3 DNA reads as TGTGCCAGCTCACCACGGGGCGCAAGAGATACGCAGTATTTT.

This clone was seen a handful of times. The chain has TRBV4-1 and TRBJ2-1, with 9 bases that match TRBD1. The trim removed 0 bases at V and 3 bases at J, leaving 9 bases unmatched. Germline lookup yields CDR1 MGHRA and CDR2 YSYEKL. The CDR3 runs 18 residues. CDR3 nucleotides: TGCGCCAGCAGCCAAGAACCCCACCGGGACAGGGTCTACAATGAGCAGTTCTTC. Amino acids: CASSQEPHRDRVYNEQFF.

DNA of the CDR3: TGTGCCAGTAACCCCGGTCAAGGAGGGCAGGGAGGACAGCCCCAGCATTTT. It is translated as CASNPGQGGQGGQPQHF. V and J are TRBV19 and TRBJ1-5; D may be TRBD1 (5 bases). The germline V gene has CDR1 LNHDA and CDR2 SQIVND (reference sequence). V was clipped by 7 bases and J by 7 bases, with 26 bases between them. The CDR3 sequence is 17 residues long.